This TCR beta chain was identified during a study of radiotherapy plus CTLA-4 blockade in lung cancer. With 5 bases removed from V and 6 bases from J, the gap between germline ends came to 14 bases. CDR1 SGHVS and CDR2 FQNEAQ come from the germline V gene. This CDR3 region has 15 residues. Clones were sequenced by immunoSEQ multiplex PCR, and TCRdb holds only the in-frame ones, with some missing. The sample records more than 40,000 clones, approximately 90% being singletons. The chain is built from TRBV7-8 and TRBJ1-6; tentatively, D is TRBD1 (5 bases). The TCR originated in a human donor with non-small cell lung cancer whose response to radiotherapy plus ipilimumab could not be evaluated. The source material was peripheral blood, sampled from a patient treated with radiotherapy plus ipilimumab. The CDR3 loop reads CASSPGLGSNSPLHF. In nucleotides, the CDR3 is TGTGCCAGCAGCCCGGGACTGGGATCTAATTCACCCCTCCACTTT.